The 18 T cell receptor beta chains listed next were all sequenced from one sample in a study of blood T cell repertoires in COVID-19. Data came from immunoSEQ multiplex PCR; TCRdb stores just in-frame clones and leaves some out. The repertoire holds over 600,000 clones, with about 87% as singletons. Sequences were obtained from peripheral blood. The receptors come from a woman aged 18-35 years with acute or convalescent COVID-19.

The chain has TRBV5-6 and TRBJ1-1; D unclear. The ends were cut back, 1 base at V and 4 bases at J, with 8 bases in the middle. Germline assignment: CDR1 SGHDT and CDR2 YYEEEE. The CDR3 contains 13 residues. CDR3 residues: CASSLLQATEAFF. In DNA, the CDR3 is TGTGCCAGCAGCTTGCTCCAAGCCACTGAAGCTTTCTTT.

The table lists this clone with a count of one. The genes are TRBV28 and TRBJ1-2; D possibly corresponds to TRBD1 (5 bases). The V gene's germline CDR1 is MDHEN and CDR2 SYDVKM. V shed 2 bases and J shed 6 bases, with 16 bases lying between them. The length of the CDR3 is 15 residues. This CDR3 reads CASSLLRGSPHGYTF. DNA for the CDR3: TGTGCCAGCAGTTTACTTCGGGGGTCCCCCCATGGCTACACCTTC.

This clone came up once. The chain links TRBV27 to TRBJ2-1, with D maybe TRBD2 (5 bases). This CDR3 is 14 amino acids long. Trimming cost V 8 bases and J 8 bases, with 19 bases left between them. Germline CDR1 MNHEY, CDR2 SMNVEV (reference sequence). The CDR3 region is CASRSEGAADEQFF. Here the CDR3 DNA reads TGTGCCAGCCGCAGCGAGGGAGCGGCTGATGAGCAGTTCTTC.

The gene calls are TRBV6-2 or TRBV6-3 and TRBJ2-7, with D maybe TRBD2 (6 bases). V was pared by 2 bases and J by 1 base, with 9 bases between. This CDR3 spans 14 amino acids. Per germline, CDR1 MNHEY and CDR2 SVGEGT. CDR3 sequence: CASSYPGRSYEQYF. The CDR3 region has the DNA TGTGCCAGCAGTTACCCCGGGAGATCCTACGAGCAGTACTTC.

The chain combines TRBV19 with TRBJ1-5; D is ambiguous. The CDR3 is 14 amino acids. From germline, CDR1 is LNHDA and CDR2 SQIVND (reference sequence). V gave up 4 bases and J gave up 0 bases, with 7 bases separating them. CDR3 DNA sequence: TGTGCCAGTAGTACCCCCTATAGCAATCAGCCCCAGCATTTT. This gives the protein CASSTPYSNQPQHF.

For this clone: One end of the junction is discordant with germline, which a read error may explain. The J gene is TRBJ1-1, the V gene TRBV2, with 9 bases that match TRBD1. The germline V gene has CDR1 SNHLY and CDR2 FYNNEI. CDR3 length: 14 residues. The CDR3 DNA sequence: TGTGCCGGCAGACAGGGGGGTGTAGACACTGAAGCTTTCTTT. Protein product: CAGRQGGVDTEAFF.

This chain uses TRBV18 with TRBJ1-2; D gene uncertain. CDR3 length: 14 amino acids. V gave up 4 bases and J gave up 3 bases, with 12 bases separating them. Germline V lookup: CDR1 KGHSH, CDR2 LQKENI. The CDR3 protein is CASSQAFGDYGYTF. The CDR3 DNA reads TGTGCCAGCTCACAGGCTTTCGGGGACTATGGCTACACCTTC.

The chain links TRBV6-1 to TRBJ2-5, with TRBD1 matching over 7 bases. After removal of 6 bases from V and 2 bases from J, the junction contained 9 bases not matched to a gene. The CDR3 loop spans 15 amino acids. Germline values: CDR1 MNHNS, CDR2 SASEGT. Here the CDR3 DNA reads TGTGCCAGCAGCCAGGCCGGGACAGAGCAAGAGACCCAGTACTTC. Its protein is CASSQAGTEQETQYF.

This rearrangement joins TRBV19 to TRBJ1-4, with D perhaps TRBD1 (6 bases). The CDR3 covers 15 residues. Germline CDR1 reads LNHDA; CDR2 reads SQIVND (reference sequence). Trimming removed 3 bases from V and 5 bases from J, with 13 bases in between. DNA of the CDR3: TGTGCCAGTAGTATGGGGGCCAGGGGAAATGAAAAACTGTTTTTT. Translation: CASSMGARGNEKLFF.

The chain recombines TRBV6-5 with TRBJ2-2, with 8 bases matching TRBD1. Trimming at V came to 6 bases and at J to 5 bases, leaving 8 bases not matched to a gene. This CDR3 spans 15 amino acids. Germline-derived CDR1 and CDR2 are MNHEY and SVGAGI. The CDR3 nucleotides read TGTGCCAGCAGCTTCCGACAGGGGAATACCGGGGAGCTGTTTTTT. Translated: CASSFRQGNTGELFF.

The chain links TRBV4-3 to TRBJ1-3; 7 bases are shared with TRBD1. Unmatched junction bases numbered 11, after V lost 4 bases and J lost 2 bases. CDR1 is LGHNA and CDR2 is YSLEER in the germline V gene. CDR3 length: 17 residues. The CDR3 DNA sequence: TGCGCCAGCAGCCCTTCGGTTACAGGGGAGGCTGGAAACACCATATATTTT. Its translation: CASSPSVTGEAGNTIYF.

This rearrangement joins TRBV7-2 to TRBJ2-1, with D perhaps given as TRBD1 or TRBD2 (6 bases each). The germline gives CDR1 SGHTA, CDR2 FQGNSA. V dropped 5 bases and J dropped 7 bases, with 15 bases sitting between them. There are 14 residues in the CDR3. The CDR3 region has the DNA TGTGCCAGCAGCGTAGGGGGGCGGATGAATGAGCAGTTCTTC. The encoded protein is CASSVGGRMNEQFF.

This CDR3 is CASGRGLGTEAFF. CDR3 DNA: TGTGCCAGTGGCAGGGGGTTAGGCACTGAAGCTTTCTTT. The V gene is TRBV19, the J gene TRBJ1-1; 7 nucleotides align to TRBD1. The CDR3 is made up of 13 amino acids. V dropped 8 bases and J dropped 4; count of bases not matched to a gene: 7. Looked up from germline, CDR1 is LNHDA and CDR2 is SQIVND (reference sequence).

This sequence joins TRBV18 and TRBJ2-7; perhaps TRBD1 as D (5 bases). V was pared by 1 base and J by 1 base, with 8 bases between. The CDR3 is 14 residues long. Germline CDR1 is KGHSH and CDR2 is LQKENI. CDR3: CASSPQGSSYEQYF. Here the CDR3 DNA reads TGTGCCAGCTCACCACAGGGGTCTTCCTACGAGCAGTACTTC.

The CDR3 here is CASSQTGLGGHQETQYF. Here the CDR3 DNA reads TGTGCCAGCAGCCAAACCGGCCTTGGGGGACATCAAGAGACCCAGTACTTC. The chain carries TRBV4-2 and TRBJ2-5, with TRBD1 as a possible D gene (6 bases). The CDR3 is 17 amino acids. V was clipped by 2 bases and J by 2 bases, with 18 bases between them. CDR1 is LGHNA and CDR2 is YNFKEQ in the germline V gene.

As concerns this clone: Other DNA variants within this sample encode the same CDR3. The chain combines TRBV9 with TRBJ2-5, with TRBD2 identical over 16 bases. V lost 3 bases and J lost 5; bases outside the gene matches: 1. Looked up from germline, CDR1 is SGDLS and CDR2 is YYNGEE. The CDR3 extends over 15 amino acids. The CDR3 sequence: CASSAGLAGGETQYF. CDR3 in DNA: TGTGCCAGCAGCGCGGGACTAGCGGGGGGGGAGACCCAGTACTTC.

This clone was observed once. The CDR3 bases are TGCAGCGTTAAACTAGCGGGGGCCCCCAGCTCCTACGAGCAGTACTTC. As protein: CSVKLAGAPSSYEQYF. This sequence joins TRBV29-1 and TRBJ2-7, with 11 bases aligning to TRBD2. Germline lookup yields CDR1 SQVTM and CDR2 ANQGSEA. The CDR3 is 16 amino acids. Trimming removed 5 bases from V and 0 bases from J; junction bases left unmatched: 9.

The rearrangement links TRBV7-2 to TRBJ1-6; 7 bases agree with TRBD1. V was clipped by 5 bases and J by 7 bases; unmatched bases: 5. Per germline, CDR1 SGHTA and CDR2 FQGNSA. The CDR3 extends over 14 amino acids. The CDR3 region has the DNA TGTGCCAGCAGCCCGACACAGGGGAATTCACCCCTCCACTTT. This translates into CASSPTQGNSPLHF. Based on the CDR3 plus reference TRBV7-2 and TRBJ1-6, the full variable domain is GAGVSQSPSNKVTEKGKDVELRCDPISGHTALYWYRQSLGQGLEFLIYFQGNSAPDKSGLPSDRFSAERTGGSVSTLTIQRTQQEDSAVYLCASSPTQGNSPLHFGNGTRLTVT.